This TCR beta chain was found in a study of blood T cell repertoires in COVID-19 (dated by TCRdb to 2019 to 2021). For the study in its entirety: Samples covering the acute and convalescent phases of COVID-19 were provided by collaborators in the United States, Italy and Spain. The prospective study material was composed of cDNA or gDNA derived from T cells, B-cell-depleted T cells, or PBMCs. Subjects who had been exposed to COVID-19, were actively infected with it, or had recovered from it provided the deeply sampled blood TCRbeta repertoires that made up the dataset. A freely available public database, intended as a resource for researchers studying the immune response to SARS-CoV-2, is where the repertoires were released. Samples came from the ongoing ImmuneRACE study (first 160 participants) plus 1,254 subjects from 6 global collaborators. A de-identified subject ID, COVID-19 status, age in years and sex were almost always included in the sample metadata. Where HLA class I and class II types were available, the types were taken from metadata supplied by the sample provider, not from assay-based typing.

TCRbeta CDR3 regions were amplified from genomic DNA by means of the immunoSEQ Assay, a bias-controlled multiplex PCR. In the source study's methods: Within the assay, amplification of reference gene primers was used to estimate how many nucleated cells each sample contained. To quantify the absolute abundance of each unique TCRbeta CDR3 rearrangement, sequence reads were collapsed and filtered. Productive Simpson clonality was computed per sample as the square root of Simpson's diversity index over productive rearrangements. In TCRdb, the immuneACCESS table is reduced to in-frame sequences with V and J assigned. These tables do not hold every clone; where another copy was compared, an unresolved V gene accounts for under half, and the others remain unexplained. The V and J calls and the clone size are those of that table, but D and trimming were determined from the DNA. The sample table shows some 98,000 clones, and 80% are seen once. The ten biggest clones cover roughly 19% of the sample.

Details on this clone: Its antigen is currently not known. No much larger clone exists at a distance of one base, and base qualities are not known.

The collaborating institutions used their own protocols to collect whole blood in K2EDTA tubes. For TCRbeta analysis, collaborator samples were shipped as frozen whole blood, as isolated PBMCs, or as DNA extracted from either sample type. Reading from cysteine to phenylalanine, the CDR3 counts 14 amino acids. Of the read, only the CDR3 DNA is kept; its 42 bases are in frame from base 1. The junction carries 14 bases between V and J, which are trimmed by 8 bases and 0 bases respectively. The germline V gene provides CDR1 SGHTA and CDR2 FQGNSA. The paper's findings and limits, for the study overall: How much clinical and demographic metadata was included differed by source and by participant, and the metadata was provided uncurated.

The material sequenced was peripheral blood. The clonotype was recovered from a human donor in a cohort sampled during active COVID-19. The rearranged chain carries TRBV7-2 and TRBJ2-7; TRBD2 could be the D gene, as 6 bases match. The CDR3 reads CASRFGGSSYEQYF. The nucleotide sequence reads TGTGCCAGCCGATTCGGGGGTAGCTCCTACGAGCAGTACTTC.